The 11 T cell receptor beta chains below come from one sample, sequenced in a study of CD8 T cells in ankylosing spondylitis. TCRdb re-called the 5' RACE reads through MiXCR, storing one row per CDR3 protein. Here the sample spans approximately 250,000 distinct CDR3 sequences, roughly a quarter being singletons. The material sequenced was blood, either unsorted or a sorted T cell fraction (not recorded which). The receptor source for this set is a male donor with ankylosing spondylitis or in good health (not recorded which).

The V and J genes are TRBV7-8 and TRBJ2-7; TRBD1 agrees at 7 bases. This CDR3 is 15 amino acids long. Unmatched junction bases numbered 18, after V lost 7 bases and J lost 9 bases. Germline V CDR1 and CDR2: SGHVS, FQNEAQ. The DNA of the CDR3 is TGTGCCAGCACCCCCTTAGGAGACAGGGTCTTCGGGCAGTACTTC. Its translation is CASTPLGDRVFGQYF.

The CDR3 DNA reads as TGTGCCAGCAGCCCCCGGGACAGGGGAGTTCGGGAGACCCAGTACTTC. It specifies CASSPRDRGVRETQYF. V gene TRBV3-1 combines with J gene TRBJ2-5, with 10 nucleotides matching TRBD1. This CDR3 comprises 16 residues. CDR1 is LGHDT, CDR2 YNNKEL, per germline (reference sequence). Trimming cost V 4 bases and J 5 bases; bases outside gene matches: 10.

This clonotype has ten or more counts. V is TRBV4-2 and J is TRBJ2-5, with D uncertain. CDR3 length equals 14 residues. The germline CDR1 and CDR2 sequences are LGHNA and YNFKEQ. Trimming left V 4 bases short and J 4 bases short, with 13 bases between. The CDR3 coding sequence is TGTGCCAGCAGCCCTCCTCGAGCTCGAGAGACCCAGTACTTC. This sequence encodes CASSPPRARETQYF.

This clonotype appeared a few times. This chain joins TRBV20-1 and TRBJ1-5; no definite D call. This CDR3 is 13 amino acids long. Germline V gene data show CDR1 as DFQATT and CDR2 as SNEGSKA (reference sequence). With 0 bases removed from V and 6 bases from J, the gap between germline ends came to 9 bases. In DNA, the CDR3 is TGCAGTGCTAGAGAAGGAGCGGTTCAGCCCCAGCATTTT. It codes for CSAREGAVQPQHF.

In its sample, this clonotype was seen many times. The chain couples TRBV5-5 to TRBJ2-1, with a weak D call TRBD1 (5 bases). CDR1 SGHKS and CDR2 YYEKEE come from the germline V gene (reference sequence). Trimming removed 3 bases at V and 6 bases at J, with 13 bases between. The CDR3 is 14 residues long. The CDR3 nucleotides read TGTGCCAGCAGCTCTGGGGCCGGGCCCAATGAGCAGTTCTTC. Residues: CASSSGAGPNEQFF.

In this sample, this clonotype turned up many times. CDR3 amino acids: CSARGVSGANVLTF. The CDR3 nucleotides read TGCAGTGCTAGAGGGGTCTCTGGGGCCAACGTCCTGACTTTC. This chain links TRBV20-1 with TRBJ2-6; no definite D call. Trimming took 1 base from V and 0 from J, leaving 4 bases between them. Germline V gene data show CDR1 as DFQATT and CDR2 as SNEGSKA (reference sequence). This CDR3 region has 14 residues.

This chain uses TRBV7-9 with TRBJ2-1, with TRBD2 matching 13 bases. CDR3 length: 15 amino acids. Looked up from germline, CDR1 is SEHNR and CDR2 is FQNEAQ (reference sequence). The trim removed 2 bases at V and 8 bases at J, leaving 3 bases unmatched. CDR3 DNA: TGTGCCAGCAGCTTATTACTAGCGGGGGGGGATGAGCAGTTCTTC. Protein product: CASSLLLAGGDEQFF.

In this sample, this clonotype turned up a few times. The CDR3 DNA reads TGTGCCAGCAGTCGCGGGCAGGGCTTGGAGACCCAGTACTTC. Amino acid sequence: CASSRGQGLETQYF. V is TRBV12-3 or TRBV12-4 and J is TRBJ2-5; possibly TRBD1 or TRBD2 for D (5 bases each). There are 14 residues in the CDR3. V was trimmed by 5 bases and J by 5 bases, leaving 15 bases between them.

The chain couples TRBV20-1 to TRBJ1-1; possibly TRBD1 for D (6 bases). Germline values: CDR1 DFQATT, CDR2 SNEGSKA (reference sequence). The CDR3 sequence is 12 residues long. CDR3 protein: CRAEGGDTEAFF. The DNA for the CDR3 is TGCAGAGCGGAGGGGGGGGACACTGAAGCTTTCTTT.

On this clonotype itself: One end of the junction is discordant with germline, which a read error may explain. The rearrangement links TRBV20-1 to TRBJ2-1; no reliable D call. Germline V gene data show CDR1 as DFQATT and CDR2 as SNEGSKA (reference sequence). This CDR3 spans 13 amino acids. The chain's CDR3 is CSARSSSYNEQPF. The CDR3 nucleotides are TGCAGTGCTAGGAGTAGCTCCTACAATGAGCAGCCCTTC.

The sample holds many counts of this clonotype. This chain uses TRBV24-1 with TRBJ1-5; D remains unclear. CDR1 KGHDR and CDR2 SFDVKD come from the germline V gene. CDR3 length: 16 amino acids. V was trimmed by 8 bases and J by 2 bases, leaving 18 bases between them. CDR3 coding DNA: TGTGCCACCACCTGGCCGGCCGGTCTCGGCAATCAGCCCCAGCATTTT. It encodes CATTWPAGLGNQPQHF.